Following are 26 T cell receptor beta chains from one sample sequenced in a study of blood T cell repertoires in COVID-19. Clones were read by immunoSEQ multiplex PCR, and TCRdb kept only the in-frame ones, dropping some. The table has fewer than 200,000 clones, over 85% seen once; the top ten hold about 4.5%. Material: peripheral blood. The receptors originated from a woman between 50 and 59 years old with acute or convalescent COVID-19.

About this clone itself: One end of the junction is discordant with germline, which a read error may explain. The V and J genes are TRBV5-1 and TRBJ1-1; 7 bases align to TRBD1. The CDR3 length is 15 residues. Germline assignment: CDR1 SGHRS and CDR2 YFSETQ. CDR3 sequence reads: CASSLEGAGVTEAFF. CDR3 coding DNA: TGCGCCAGCAGTTTGGAGGGGGCAGGGGTCACTGAAGCTTTCTTT.

In nucleotides, the CDR3 is TGTGCCAGCAGCCCGACAGGGAACAATCAGCCCCAGCATTTT. Encoded protein: CASSPTGNNQPQHF. V gene TRBV9 combines with J gene TRBJ1-5; 7 bases are a match to TRBD1. Germline CDR1 reads SGDLS; CDR2 reads YYNGEE. Trimming at V came to 4 bases and at J to 3 bases, leaving 4 bases not matched to a gene. The CDR3 covers 14 residues.

This chain uses TRBV19 with TRBJ1-2, with 8 bases identical to TRBD1. J gave up 4 bases and V 5 bases, and 3 bases lay outside the gene matches. The V gene's germline CDR1 is LNHDA and CDR2 SQIVND (reference sequence). This CDR3 contains 13 residues. The CDR3 region has the DNA TGTGCCAGTAGTGAAGACAGGGGCTATGGCTACACCTTC. It translates to CASSEDRGYGYTF.

The chain is built from TRBV12-2 and TRBJ2-1; the table's D call, TRBD2, was not checked against the DNA. TRBV12-2 is a pseudogene locus. The CDR3 contains 20 residues. DNA for the CDR3: TGTGCAAGTCGCTTACCTCGGGGTGGGTTAGCGGGAGAAACCTACAATGAGCAGTTCTTC. Translated: CASRLPRGGLAGETYNEQFF.

The gene calls are TRBV19 and TRBJ2-2, with 11 nucleotides matching TRBD2. This CDR3 is 15 amino acids long. Per germline, CDR1 LNHDA and CDR2 SQIVND (reference sequence). Losses at the gene ends were 1 base for V and 7 bases for J; bases not matched to a gene: 2. This CDR3 reads CASSIVAGGDGELFF. The CDR3 DNA follows: TGTGCCAGTAGTATAGTAGCGGGAGGGGACGGGGAGCTGTTTTTT.

The rearrangement joins TRBV18 to TRBJ2-5; TRBD1 agrees at 10 bases. V was pared by 3 bases and J by 6 bases, with 10 bases of the junction left unmatched. Germline CDR1 is KGHSH and CDR2 is LQKENI. The CDR3 has 16 amino acids. This chain's CDR3 is CASSPPGTGVVKTQYF. The CDR3, as DNA: TGTGCCAGCTCACCCCCCGGGACAGGGGTGGTAAAGACCCAGTACTTC. The full variable domain, rest sourced from reference TRBV18 and TRBJ2-5, is NAGVMQNPRHLVRRRGQEARLRCSPMKGHSHVYWYRQLPEEGLKFMVYLQKENIIDESGMPKERFSAEFPKEGPSILRIQQVVRGDSAAYFCASSPPGTGVVKTQYFGPGTRLLVL.

The CDR3 DNA reads TGTGCTAGTGGTTTGCCCCCCAGTACTGAGCAGTTCTTC. Its translation: CASGLPPSTEQFF. The chain combines TRBV12-5 with TRBJ2-1; D not certain. The V and J ends lost 2 bases and 9 bases respectively, with 11 bases between them. The CDR3 contains 13 residues. Germline V lookup: CDR1 LGHNT, CDR2 FRNRAP.

V and J are TRBV2 and TRBJ1-1; 10 nucleotides line up with TRBD1. Germline V CDR1 and CDR2: SNHLY, FYNNEI. J was trimmed by 9 bases and V by 7 bases; bases with no gene match: 8. This CDR3 comprises 13 residues. The CDR3 spells CASIRQGAHQAFF. In DNA, the CDR3 is TGTGCCAGCATCAGACAGGGGGCGCATCAAGCTTTCTTT.

The rearrangement links TRBV18 to TRBJ1-4, with D unclear. The V gene lost 4 bases and the J gene lost 8 bases, with 11 bases spanning the gap. Germline V gives CDR1 KGHSH, CDR2 LQKENI. This CDR3 region has 13 residues. The CDR3 sequence is CASSRPGEEKLFF. In DNA form, the CDR3 reads TGTGCCAGCTCACGGCCTGGGGAGGAAAAACTGTTTTTT.

This clone came up once. V usage is TRBV5-1 and J usage is TRBJ2-3; no clear D gene. Germline CDR1 reads SGHRS; CDR2 reads YFSETQ. Trimming pared 4 bases from V and 5 bases from J, leaving 14 bases between. There are 14 residues in the CDR3. The CDR3 bases are TGCGCCAGCAGCGGCGGTCTCCCCGGAGATACGCAGTATTTT. Amino acid sequence: CASSGGLPGDTQYF.

The rearrangement joins TRBV9 to TRBJ2-2, with a possible D match to TRBD2 (5 bases). V lost 4 bases and J lost 4, with 14 bases in between. CDR3 length: 15 amino acids. Germline V gene sequence: CDR1 SGDLS, CDR2 YYNGEE. This CDR3 reads CASSPRGASTGELFF. Here the CDR3 DNA reads TGTGCCAGCAGCCCCCGGGGAGCGAGCACCGGGGAGCTGTTTTTT.

V gene TRBV9 combines with J gene TRBJ2-7; a weak D match, TRBD1 (5 bases). Germline V gene lookup returns CDR1 SGDLS and CDR2 YYNGEE. The CDR3 runs 13 residues. Trimming shortened V by 1 base and J by 5 bases, and 10 bases separated the two germline ends. The CDR3 protein is CASSVRGIDEQYF. The CDR3 DNA follows: TGTGCCAGCAGCGTAAGGGGTATTGACGAGCAGTACTTC.

The genes are TRBV10-3 and TRBJ1-2; perhaps TRBD1 as D (5 bases). CDR3 length: 14 amino acids. The V and J ends lost 7 bases and 4 bases respectively, with 16 bases between them. Germline V CDR1 and CDR2: ENHRY, SYGVKD. The CDR3 here is CAITQDLRGYGYTF. In nucleotides, the CDR3 is TGTGCCATCACACAGGACCTCCGTGGCTATGGCTACACCTTC.

V is TRBV19 and J is TRBJ2-2; D might be TRBD1 (5 bases). Germline V lookup: CDR1 LNHDA, CDR2 SQIVND (reference sequence). With 8 bases removed from V and 4 bases from J, the gap between germline ends came to 11 bases. The CDR3 is made up of 13 amino acids. The CDR3 DNA reads as TGTGCCAGTTTTCGGACACGCACCGGGGAGCTGTTTTTT. This encodes CASFRTRTGELFF.

J is TRBJ1-5 and V is TRBV4-1; 10 positions agree with TRBD1. CDR3 length: 14 amino acids. The germline V gene encodes CDR1 MGHRA and CDR2 YSYEKL. V lost 2 bases to trimming and J lost 9 bases; unmatched junction nucleotides: 4. The CDR3 bases are TGCGCCAGCAGCCAAAGACAGGGGGCAGGGCCCCAGCATTTT. Its protein product is CASSQRQGAGPQHF.

The V and J genes are TRBV5-1 and TRBJ1-5; tentatively, D is TRBD1 (5 bases). CDR1 and CDR2 from the germline V gene are SGHRS and YFSETQ. There are 16 residues in the CDR3. V lost 2 bases and J lost 4, with 16 bases in between. CDR3 nucleotide sequence: TGCGCCAGCAGCTTAGAAGGGAGGGGCGGGAATCAGCCCCAGCATTTT. Translated: CASSLEGRGGNQPQHF.

The chain employs TRBV9 and TRBJ1-1; no clear D. Trimming left V 4 bases short and J 3 bases short, with 16 bases between. This CDR3 region has 15 residues. Germline values: CDR1 SGDLS, CDR2 YYNGEE. The CDR3 loop reads CASSPRTTWDTEAFF. In nucleotides, the CDR3 is TGTGCCAGCAGCCCTCGAACTACCTGGGACACTGAAGCTTTCTTT.

This chain uses TRBV6-5 with TRBJ1-5; D unclear. The V end was cut by 2 bases, the J end by 2 bases, with 10 bases between. Germline values: CDR1 MNHEY, CDR2 SVGAGI. This CDR3 is 15 amino acids long. The chain's CDR3 is CASSYVWEGNQPQHF. The CDR3 DNA reads as TGTGCCAGCAGTTACGTGTGGGAGGGCAATCAGCCCCAGCATTTT.

The chain links TRBV12-3 or TRBV12-4 to TRBJ1-2; 7 bases line up with TRBD1. Losses at the gene ends were 5 bases for V and 7 bases for J; bases not matched to a gene: 7. CDR3 length equals 13 residues. In DNA form, the CDR3 reads TGTGCCAGCAGTCCCGACAGGGTGGGTGGCTACACCTTC. It translates to CASSPDRVGGYTF.

This clone was seen a few times. The V call is TRBV10-1, the J call TRBJ2-7; weak D call: TRBD1 (6 bases). The CDR3 covers 13 residues. Trimming cost V 8 bases and J 3 bases, with 14 bases left between them. From germline, CDR1 is WNHNN and CDR2 SYGVQD (reference sequence). The CDR3, as DNA: TGCGCCAGCGCACAGGGAAAGGGCTACGAGCAGTACTTC. It is translated as CASAQGKGYEQYF.

This chain uses TRBV15 with TRBJ1-3; TRBD1 agrees at 8 bases. This CDR3 region has 15 residues. The junction had 3 bases not matched to a gene; V was cut back by 3 bases and J by 2 bases. Germline-derived CDR1 and CDR2 are LNHNV and YYDKDF (reference sequence). This CDR3 reads CATSRRRGPGNTIYF. CDR3 in DNA: TGTGCCACCAGCAGGCGCAGGGGGCCTGGAAACACCATATATTTT. The full variable domain, its missing parts supplied by reference TRBV15 and TRBJ1-3, is DAMVIQNPRYQVTQFGKPVTLSCSQTLNHNVMYWYQQKSSQAPKLLFHYYDKDFNNEADTPDNFQSRRPNTSFCFLDIRSPGLGDTAMYLCATSRRRGPGNTIYFGEGSWLTVV.

J is TRBJ1-2 and V is TRBV28; 7 positions agree with TRBD1. This CDR3 has 16 amino acids. The V segment lost 6 bases and the J segment 6 bases; nucleotides outside the gene matches: 16. Germline CDR1 MDHEN, CDR2 SYDVKM. The CDR3 protein is CASSPPWAGGRDGYTF. CDR3 bases: TGTGCCAGCAGCCCCCCTTGGGCAGGGGGGCGCGATGGCTACACCTTC.

This clone was seen once. V usage is TRBV5-1 and J usage is TRBJ1-1; 9 bases line up with TRBD1. V lost 7 bases to trimming and J lost 1 base; unmatched junction nucleotides: 11. CDR1 is SGHRS, CDR2 YFSETQ, per germline. The CDR3 loop spans 16 amino acids. The CDR3 is CASGTGSFLSNTEAFF. CDR3 coding DNA: TGCGCCAGCGGGACAGGGTCCTTCCTCTCGAACACTGAAGCTTTCTTT. The full variable domain, completed using reference TRBV5-1 and TRBJ1-1, is KAGVTQTPRYLIKTRGQQVTLSCSPISGHRSVSWYQQTPGQGLQFLFEYFSETQRNKGNFPGRFSGRQFSNSRSEMNVSTLELGDSALYLCASGTGSFLSNTEAFFGQGTRLTVV.

The chain combines TRBV5-4 with TRBJ2-7; 7 bases fit TRBD2. V lost 0 bases, J lost 6 bases, and 6 bases stayed unmatched. The germline V gene encodes CDR1 SGHNT and CDR2 YYREEE (reference sequence). The CDR3 has 14 amino acids. Here the CDR3 DNA reads TGTGCCAGCAGCTTGGTGGGAGGGCTGGGCGAGCAGTACTTC. Translating it yields CASSLVGGLGEQYF.

This clone has more than one count but fewer than ten. J is TRBJ2-1 and V is TRBV7-8, with 11 bases fitting TRBD2. J lost 4 bases, V lost 5 bases, and 4 bases had no gene match. Germline assignment: CDR1 SGHVS and CDR2 FQNEAQ. This CDR3 is 15 amino acids long. The CDR3 DNA is TGTGCCAGCAGCCCTAGCGGGGGGACATACAATGAGCAGTTCTTC. It yields the protein CASSPSGGTYNEQFF.

This chain links TRBV4-1 with TRBJ1-5; D is unclear. Germline CDR1 and CDR2: MGHRA and YSYEKL. The V and J ends lost 0 bases and 0 bases respectively, with 15 bases between them. The CDR3 sequence is 18 residues long. Written as DNA, the CDR3 is TGCGCCAGCAGCCAAGATATCCGGGTGGCGGATAGCAATCAGCCCCAGCATTTT. Translation: CASSQDIRVADSNQPQHF.